What follows are 23 T cell receptor beta chains derived from one specimen sequenced in a study of T cell responses to AZD1222 COVID-19 vaccine. Data came from immunoSEQ multiplex PCR; TCRdb stores just in-frame clones and leaves some out. The repertoire has approximately 120,000 clones, around nine tenths of them found once; the top ten carry approximately 15%. The sequenced sample was peripheral blood, obtained on day 0 of AZD1222 vaccination. The receptors were sampled from an adult in good health.

This clone has more than one count but fewer than ten. The chain carries TRBV7-3 and TRBJ2-2; D perhaps matches TRBD2 (6 bases). This CDR3 is built from 15 residues. V lost 2 bases, J lost 2 bases, and 9 bases lay in between. CDR1 SGHTA and CDR2 FQGTGA come from the germline V gene. The CDR3 DNA is TGTGCCAGCAGCTTACTGGGGGGAAACACCGGGGAGCTGTTTTTT. Its protein is CASSLLGGNTGELFF.

The chain couples TRBV5-5 to TRBJ2-5; 9 nucleotides line up with TRBD2. The CDR3 has 16 amino acids. The V segment lost 2 bases and the J segment 1 base; nucleotides outside the gene matches: 6. Germline V CDR1 and CDR2: SGHKS, YYEKEE (reference sequence). CDR3 sequence reads: CASSFRASGTQETQYF. The DNA of the CDR3 is TGTGCCAGCAGCTTTCGGGCTAGCGGGACCCAAGAGACCCAGTACTTC.

This chain links TRBV30 with TRBJ1-2, with D possibly TRBD1 on 5 matching bases. This CDR3 spans 13 amino acids. Trimming took 0 bases from V and 9 from J, leaving 14 bases between them. CDR1 is GTSNPN and CDR2 is SVGIG in the germline V gene (reference sequence). The CDR3 DNA reads as TGTGCCTGGAGTGTATCGGGGGACGGGCGCTACACCTTC. Its translation is CAWSVSGDGRYTF.

CDR3 nucleotide sequence: TGTGCCAGCCGGGCGGGGGGGAGCTCCTACGAGCAGTACTTC. It is translated as CASRAGGSSYEQYF. The rearrangement joins TRBV7-2 to TRBJ2-7; 9 bases agree with TRBD2. The V gene end was trimmed by 8 bases and the J gene end by 0 bases; junction bases not matched to a gene: 5. This CDR3 is 14 amino acids long. CDR1 and CDR2 from the germline V gene are SGHTA and FQGNSA.

V and J are TRBV7-2 and TRBJ2-7; TRBD1 aligns across 9 bases. V shed 5 bases, J shed 6 bases, and the junction held 5 bases outside the gene matches. Per the germline V gene, CDR1 is SGHTA and CDR2 is FQGNSA. This CDR3 contains 13 residues. The CDR3 protein is CASSTRQGGEQYF. In nucleotides, the CDR3 is TGTGCCAGCAGCACGAGACAGGGGGGCGAGCAGTACTTC.

The genes are TRBV12-5 and TRBJ2-2; D may be TRBD1 (6 bases). This CDR3 region has 16 residues. The germline V gene encodes CDR1 LGHNT and CDR2 FRNRAP. With 1 base removed from V and 2 bases from J, the gap between germline ends came to 11 bases. CDR3 DNA: TGTGCTAGTGGTTTGGAGACAGGAGTTAACACCGGGGAGCTGTTTTTT. Translation: CASGLETGVNTGELFF.

This sequence joins TRBV2 and TRBJ1-2, with unresolved D. The germline V gene has CDR1 SNHLY and CDR2 FYNNEI. The CDR3 consists of 12 residues. Trimming shortened V by 8 bases and J by 5 bases, and 12 bases separated the two germline ends. The CDR3 region has the DNA TGTGCCAGCGGGAAGGGCCCATATGGCTACACCTTC. Translation gives CASGKGPYGYTF.

The rearrangement links TRBV13 to TRBJ2-7; a possible D gene is TRBD1 (6 bases). Germline CDR1 PRHDT, CDR2 FYEKMQ (reference sequence). CDR3 length: 17 residues. V was cut by 1 base and J by 1 base, with 17 bases left in between. In nucleotides, the CDR3 is TGTGCCAGCAGCTTAGCCCCAGGGGCTAGCTCTTCCTACGAGCAGTACTTC. Protein: CASSLAPGASSSYEQYF.

The rearrangement joins TRBV27 to TRBJ1-2, with D hard to call. V dropped 6 bases and J dropped 8 bases, with 16 bases sitting between them. CDR3 length: 13 amino acids. The germline CDR1 and CDR2 sequences are MNHEY and SMNVEV (reference sequence). Here the CDR3 reads CASSVLPYGGYTF. CDR3 sequence (DNA): TGTGCCAGCAGCGTTTTACCCTATGGGGGCTACACCTTC.

The chain carries TRBV4-3 and TRBJ1-4, with TRBD1 matching over 7 bases. Unmatched junction bases numbered 9, after V lost 3 bases and J lost 14 bases. Per the germline V gene, CDR1 is LGHNA and CDR2 is YSLEER. The CDR3 is 13 residues long. This CDR3 is CASSQGRQGSLFF. DNA for the CDR3: TGCGCCAGCAGCCAGGGAAGACAGGGTTCCCTGTTTTTT.

The chain carries TRBV12-5 and TRBJ2-7, with D tentatively TRBD1 (6 bases). Per germline, CDR1 LGHNT and CDR2 FRNRAP. The CDR3 consists of 13 residues. V dropped 2 bases and J dropped 7 bases, with 12 bases sitting between them. Written as DNA, the CDR3 is TGTGCTAGTGGTTTGACCACAGGGTGTGAGCAGTACGTC. It encodes CASGLTTGCEQYV.

The chain is built from TRBV28 and TRBJ1-2; maybe TRBD1 (5 bases). Germline V gene lookup returns CDR1 MDHEN and CDR2 SYDVKM. The CDR3 extends over 15 amino acids. Trimming took 1 base from V and 7 from J, leaving 16 bases between them. As DNA, the CDR3 is TGTGCCAGCAGTTTATTGGGGGGGGTTAAGGGTGGCTACACCTTC. It yields the protein CASSLLGGVKGGYTF.

There are a few counts of this clone. The CDR3 spells CASSLTGGGEKLFF. CDR3 DNA: TGTGCCAGCAGCTTAACAGGGGGCGGTGAAAAACTGTTTTTT. The rearrangement uses TRBV7-9 and TRBJ1-4; 9 nucleotides match TRBD1. CDR3 length: 14 residues. Germline lookup yields CDR1 SEHNR and CDR2 FQNEAQ (reference sequence). V shed 2 bases, J shed 7 bases, and the junction held 2 bases outside the gene matches.

The V call is TRBV20-1, the J call TRBJ1-6; D perhaps matches TRBD1 (5 bases). The CDR3 covers 14 residues. Germline CDR1 reads DFQATT; CDR2 reads SNEGSKA (reference sequence). Deletions cut 3 bases from V and 9 bases from J, with 15 bases between. The CDR3 here is CSASIARRGSPLHF. CDR3 bases: TGCAGTGCTAGTATCGCGCGGAGGGGTTCACCCCTCCACTTT.

The V and J genes are TRBV11-3 and TRBJ2-1; tentatively, D is TRBD1 (6 bases). The V gene lost 4 bases and the J gene lost 2 bases, with 24 bases spanning the gap. There are 19 residues in the CDR3. From germline, CDR1 is SGHNT and CDR2 YENEEA. Here the CDR3 reads CASSSPISPTTGTYNEQFF. CDR3 coding DNA: TGTGCCAGCAGCTCCCCCATTAGTCCCACAACAGGGACCTACAATGAGCAGTTCTTC. Complete variable domain (other parts from reference TRBV11-3 and TRBJ2-1): EAGVVQSPRYKIIEKKQPVAFWCNPISGHNTLYWYLQNLGQGPELLIRYENEEAVDDSQLPKDRFSAERLKGVDSTLKIQPAELGDSAVYLCASSSPISPTTGTYNEQFFGPGTRLTVL.

The chain combines TRBV24-1 with TRBJ1-2; 8 bases fit TRBD1. The germline gives CDR1 KGHDR, CDR2 SFDVKD. The V and J ends lost 3 bases and 2 bases, in that order; junction bases with no gene match: 4. The CDR3 spans 15 residues. This CDR3 is CATSDTRTGNYGYTF. In nucleotides, the CDR3 is TGTGCCACCAGTGATACCCGGACAGGGAACTATGGCTACACCTTC.

The chain links TRBV7-2 to TRBJ2-3, with D tentatively TRBD2 (7 bases). V was clipped by 8 bases and J by 4 bases, with 13 bases between them. CDR1 and CDR2 from the germline V gene are SGHTA and FQGNSA. This CDR3 contains 13 residues. The CDR3 nucleotides are TGTGCCAGCGGAACGGGGGGCGCAGATACGCAGTATTTT. This translates into CASGTGGADTQYF.

The rearrangement uses TRBV29-1 and TRBJ2-5; 7 positions agree with TRBD1. Germline CDR1 is SQVTM and CDR2 is ANQGSEA. J lost 5 bases, V lost 4 bases, and 10 bases had no gene match. The CDR3 consists of 14 residues. The CDR3 reads CSVAQGVGIETQYF. The CDR3 DNA sequence: TGCAGCGTTGCCCAGGGGGTGGGCATTGAGACCCAGTACTTC.

The genes are TRBV18 and TRBJ2-7; TRBD1 matches at 10 bases. CDR1 is KGHSH and CDR2 is LQKENI in the germline V gene. The V segment lost 0 bases and the J segment 6 bases; nucleotides outside the gene matches: 5. The CDR3 is 15 amino acids. The CDR3 spells CASSPPGQGFTEQYV. CDR3 nucleotide sequence: TGTGCCAGCTCACCACCGGGACAGGGGTTTACCGAGCAGTACGTC.

The rearrangement joins TRBV11-2 to TRBJ1-1; D is possibly TRBD1 (5 bases). Between the trimmed V and J ends, which lost 3 bases and 4 bases, there was a span of 12 bases. The CDR3 covers 14 residues. Germline values: CDR1 SGHAT, CDR2 FQNNGV. The CDR3: CASSLTSGGTEAFF. The CDR3 nucleotides read TGTGCCAGCAGCTTGACCTCGGGGGGCACTGAAGCTTTCTTT. The full variable domain, completed using reference TRBV11-2 and TRBJ1-1, is EAGVAQSPRYKIIEKRQSVAFWCNPISGHATLYWYQQILGQGPKLLIQFQNNGVVDDSQLPKDRFSAERLKGVDSTLKIQPAKLEDSAVYLCASSLTSGGTEAFFGQGTRLTVV.

The chain employs TRBV28 and TRBJ2-7; D ambiguous. This CDR3 region has 12 residues. CDR1 and CDR2 (germline): MDHEN, SYDVKM. V shed 2 bases and J shed 3 bases, with 5 bases lying between them. CDR3 region: CASSLAGYEQYF. Here the CDR3 DNA reads TGTGCCAGCAGTTTAGCCGGCTACGAGCAGTACTTC.

This rearrangement joins TRBV5-1 to TRBJ2-5, with unresolved D. V shed 0 bases and J shed 5 bases, with 17 bases lying between them. The CDR3 extends over 16 amino acids. Germline V lookup: CDR1 SGHRS, CDR2 YFSETQ. In nucleotides, the CDR3 is TGCGCCAGCAGCTTGGAGGGAACAGCGCCGTGGGAGACCCAGTACTTC. It codes for CASSLEGTAPWETQYF.

This rearrangement joins TRBV5-1 to TRBJ1-4, with D tentatively TRBD1 (6 bases). The germline V gene has CDR1 SGHRS and CDR2 YFSETQ. The V end was cut by 4 bases, the J end by 3 bases, with 13 bases between. CDR3 length equals 15 residues. The CDR3 loop reads CASSPRTVPNEKLFF. In DNA form, the CDR3 reads TGCGCCAGCAGCCCAAGGACAGTACCTAATGAAAAACTGTTTTTT.